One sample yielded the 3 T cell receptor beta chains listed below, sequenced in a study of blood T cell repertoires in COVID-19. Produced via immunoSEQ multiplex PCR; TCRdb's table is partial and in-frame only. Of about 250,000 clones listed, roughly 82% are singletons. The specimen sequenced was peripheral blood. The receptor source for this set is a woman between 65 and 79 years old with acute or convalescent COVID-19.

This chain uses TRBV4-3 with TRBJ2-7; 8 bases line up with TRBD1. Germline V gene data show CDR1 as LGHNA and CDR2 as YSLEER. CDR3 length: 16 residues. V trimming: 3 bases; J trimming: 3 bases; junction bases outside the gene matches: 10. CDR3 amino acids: CASSQAYGQGGYEQYF. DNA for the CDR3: TGCGCCAGCAGCCAGGCATACGGACAGGGTGGCTACGAGCAGTACTTC.

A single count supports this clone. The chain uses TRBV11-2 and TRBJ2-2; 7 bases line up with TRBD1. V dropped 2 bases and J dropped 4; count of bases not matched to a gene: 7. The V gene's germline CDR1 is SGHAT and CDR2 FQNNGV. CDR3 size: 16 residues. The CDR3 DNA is TGTGCCAGCAGCTTATTCCTCCCAGGGGGCACCGGGGAGCTGTTTTTT. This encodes CASSLFLPGGTGELFF. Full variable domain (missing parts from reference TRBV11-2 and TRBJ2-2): EAGVAQSPRYKIIEKRQSVAFWCNPISGHATLYWYQQILGQGPKLLIQFQNNGVVDDSQLPKDRFSAERLKGVDSTLKIQPAKLEDSAVYLCASSLFLPGGTGELFFGEGSRLTVL.

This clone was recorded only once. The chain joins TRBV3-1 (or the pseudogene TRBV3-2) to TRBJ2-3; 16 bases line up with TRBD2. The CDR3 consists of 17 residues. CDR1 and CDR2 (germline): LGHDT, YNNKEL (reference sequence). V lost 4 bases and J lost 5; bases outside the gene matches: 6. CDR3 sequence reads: CASSPGTSGGALDTQYF. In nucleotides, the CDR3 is TGTGCCAGCAGCCCCGGGACTAGCGGGGGGGCTTTAGATACGCAGTATTTT.